The clone carrying this TCR beta chain was seen once. This sample was included in a study of cytomegalovirus exposure and HLA in healthy donors. PCR primers comprised 60 Vbeta and 13 Jbeta primers. Measured with immunoSEQ multiplex PCR; TCRdb has only the in-frame clones, and not every one. The sample has roughly 100,000 clones; almost 85% are singletons. The CDR3 has 16 residues. Germline CDR1 MNHEY, CDR2 SMNVEV (reference sequence). The germline V and J ends were trimmed by 0 bases and 1 base, with 7 bases remaining between them. The source is a woman aged 18-29 years in good health and CMV-seropositive. The V call is TRBV27, the J call TRBJ2-6, with unresolved D. Sequenced: PBMCs. CDR3 DNA sequence: TGTGCCAGCAGTTTATCGCAGAGGTCTGGGGCCAACGTCCTGACTTTC. It translates to CASSLSQRSGANVLTF.